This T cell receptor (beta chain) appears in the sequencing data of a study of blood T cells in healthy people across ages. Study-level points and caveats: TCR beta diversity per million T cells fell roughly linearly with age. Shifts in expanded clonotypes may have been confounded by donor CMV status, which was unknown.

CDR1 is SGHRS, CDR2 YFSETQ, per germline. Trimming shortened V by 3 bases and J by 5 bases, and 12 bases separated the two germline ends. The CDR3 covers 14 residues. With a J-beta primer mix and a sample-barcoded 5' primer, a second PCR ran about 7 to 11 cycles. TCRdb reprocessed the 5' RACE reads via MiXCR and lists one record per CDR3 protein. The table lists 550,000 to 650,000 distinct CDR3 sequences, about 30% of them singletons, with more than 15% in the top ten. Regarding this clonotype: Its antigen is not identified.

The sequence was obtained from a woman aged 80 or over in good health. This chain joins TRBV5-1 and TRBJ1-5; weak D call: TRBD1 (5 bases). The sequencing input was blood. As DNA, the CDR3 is TGCGCCAGCAGCTCTGGGGGTTCGGATCAGCCCCAGCATTTT. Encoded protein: CASSSGGSDQPQHF.